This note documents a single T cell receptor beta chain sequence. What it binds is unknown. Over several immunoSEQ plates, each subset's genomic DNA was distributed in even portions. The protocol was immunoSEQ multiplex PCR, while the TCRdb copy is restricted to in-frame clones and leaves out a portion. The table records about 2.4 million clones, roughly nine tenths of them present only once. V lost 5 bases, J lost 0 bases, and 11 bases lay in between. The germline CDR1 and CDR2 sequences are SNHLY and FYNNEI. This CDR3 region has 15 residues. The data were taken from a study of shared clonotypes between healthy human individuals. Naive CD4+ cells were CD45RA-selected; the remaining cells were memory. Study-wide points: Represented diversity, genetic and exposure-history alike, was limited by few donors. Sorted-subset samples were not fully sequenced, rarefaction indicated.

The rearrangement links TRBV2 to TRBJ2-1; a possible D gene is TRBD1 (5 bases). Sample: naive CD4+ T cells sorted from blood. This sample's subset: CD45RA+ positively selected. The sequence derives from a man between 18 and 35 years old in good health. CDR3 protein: CASSSDRGSYNEQFF. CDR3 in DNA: TGTGCCAGCAGTTCCGACAGAGGCTCCTACAATGAGCAGTTCTTC.